The 21 T cell receptor beta chains listed next were all sequenced from one sample in a study of CD8+ T cells in alopecia areata. In each case, RNA was isolated and then reverse transcribed into cDNA as the sequencing template. Sequencing used immunoSEQ multiplex PCR; TCRdb keeps in-frame clones, though not all of them. This sample has hundreds of thousands of clones; roughly two thirds occur once, and the top ten carry 1% to 1.5%. The material sequenced was CD4+ T cells sorted from blood, taken at week 0. The receptors were gathered from a human donor with alopecia areata.

V and J are TRBV20-1 and TRBJ2-5; D unresolved. V was cut by 2 bases and J by 3 bases, with 4 bases left in between. Germline CDR1 DFQATT, CDR2 SNEGSKA (reference sequence). The CDR3 sequence is 11 residues long. The CDR3 loop is CSARREETQYF. CDR3 DNA: TGCAGTGCTAGAAGGGAAGAGACCCAGTACTTC.

The chain carries TRBV30 and TRBJ1-1, with D possibly TRBD1 on 5 matching bases. Germline V gene lookup returns CDR1 GTSNPN and CDR2 SVGIG (reference sequence). This CDR3 has 12 amino acids. V gave up 8 bases and J gave up 1 base, with 11 bases separating them. The CDR3 loop is CAGGAWNTEAFF. DNA of the CDR3: TGTGCCGGCGGGGCATGGAACACTGAAGCTTTCTTT.

This chain uses TRBV7-2 with TRBJ2-3; TRBD2 aligns across 7 bases. The CDR3 has 13 residues. Germline CDR1 is SGHTA and CDR2 is FQGNSA. The junction had 2 bases not matched to a gene; V was cut back by 3 bases and J by 5 bases. The CDR3 DNA is TGTGCCAGCAGCTTTGCGGGGGTAGATACGCAGTATTTT. This codes for CASSFAGVDTQYF.

The CDR3 bases are TGCGCCAGCAGCTCATCCGGGACTAGCGACGAGACCCAGTACTTC. It translates to CASSSSGTSDETQYF. This chain joins TRBV5-1 and TRBJ2-5; TRBD2 agrees at 10 bases. Losses at the gene ends were 3 bases for V and 5 bases for J; bases not matched to a gene: 7. The CDR3 covers 15 residues. Looked up from germline, CDR1 is SGHRS and CDR2 is YFSETQ.

This clone has only a few counts. The rearrangement links TRBV7-2 to TRBJ2-2; unclear D gene. V shed 4 bases and J shed 1 base, with 7 bases lying between them. CDR1 is SGHTA, CDR2 FQGNSA, per germline. The CDR3 is 14 residues long. This CDR3 reads CASSSRMNTGELFF. The CDR3 nucleotides are TGTGCCAGCAGCTCCCGGATGAACACCGGGGAGCTGTTTTTT.

V gene TRBV6-5 combines with J gene TRBJ2-7, with 8 bases aligning to TRBD2. V was clipped by 4 bases and J by 5 bases; unmatched bases: 10. Germline values: CDR1 MNHEY, CDR2 SVGAGI. There are 15 residues in the CDR3. This chain's CDR3 is CASSSAGGQRDEQYF. The CDR3 DNA reads TGTGCCAGCAGTTCTGCGGGGGGACAACGGGACGAGCAGTACTTC.

The genes are TRBV4-2 and TRBJ2-3; D ambiguous. CDR1 and CDR2 from the germline V gene are LGHNA and YNFKEQ. Trimming stripped 6 bases from V and 1 base from J, with 11 bases between. The CDR3 has 14 residues. The CDR3 nucleotides are TGTGCCAGCAGGCGTGACCAGGGCACAGATACGCAGTATTTT. It specifies CASRRDQGTDTQYF.

The chain has TRBV5-1 and TRBJ2-3; unclear D gene. Trimming cost V 5 bases and J 0 bases, with 13 bases left between them. The CDR3 is 15 residues long. Germline V gives CDR1 SGHRS, CDR2 YFSETQ. The CDR3 loop is CASRRGGGSTDTQYF. CDR3 in DNA: TGCGCCAGCAGACGAGGCGGTGGGAGCACAGATACGCAGTATTTT.

The chain couples TRBV6-5 to TRBJ1-6; 8 bases agree with TRBD1. The CDR3 consists of 14 residues. Germline V lookup: CDR1 MNHEY, CDR2 SVGAGI. After removal of 5 bases from V and 9 bases from J, the junction contained 6 bases not matched to a gene. As DNA, the CDR3 is TGTGCCAGCAGTGAACGGACAGGGTCTTCACCCCTCCACTTT. This sequence encodes CASSERTGSSPLHF.

The V and J genes are TRBV23-1 and TRBJ1-2; unclear D gene. TRBV23-1 is designated an ORF whose function remains uncertain. V was cut by 0 bases and J by 4 bases, with 9 bases left in between. The CDR3 spans 14 residues. CDR3 residues: CASSQSRTLYGYTF. In nucleotides, the CDR3 is TGCGCCAGCAGTCAATCGCGAACACTCTATGGCTACACCTTC.

This sequence joins TRBV2 and TRBJ1-5; TRBD1 might be the D (5 bases). V shed 8 bases and J shed 3 bases, with 14 bases lying between them. The CDR3 consists of 14 residues. CDR1 and CDR2 (germline): SNHLY, FYNNEI. The CDR3 sequence: CASQDRDYNQPQHF. CDR3 DNA sequence: TGTGCCAGCCAAGACCGGGACTACAATCAGCCCCAGCATTTT.

This clone was seen only a few times. The gene calls are TRBV5-8 and TRBJ2-7; D perhaps matches TRBD1 (6 bases). Germline lookup yields CDR1 SGHTS and CDR2 YDEGEE. The V end was cut by 0 bases, the J end by 0 bases, with 13 bases between. The CDR3 length is 16 residues. The CDR3 sequence is CASSLDRAYPSYEQYF. CDR3 in DNA: TGTGCCAGCAGCTTGGACAGGGCTTACCCCTCCTACGAGCAGTACTTC.

The chain recombines TRBV7-3 with TRBJ2-2; perhaps TRBD1 as D (6 bases). This CDR3 region has 13 residues. Germline loops: CDR1 SGHTA, CDR2 FQGTGA. Trimming removed 5 bases from V and 5 bases from J, with 9 bases in between. The chain's CDR3 is CASSPGQTGELFF. CDR3 in DNA: TGTGCCAGCAGCCCCGGACAGACCGGGGAGCTGTTTTTT.

This clone was picked up one time. The chain combines TRBV15 with TRBJ2-5; weak D call: TRBD1 (5 bases). CDR1 LNHNV and CDR2 YYDKDF come from the germline V gene (reference sequence). V lost 9 bases to trimming and J lost 5 bases, with 13 bases between them. The length of the CDR3 is 12 residues. The CDR3 nucleotides are TGTGCCACGGGAAGGGGTTGGGAGACCCAGTACTTC. Translating it yields CATGRGWETQYF.

The chain carries TRBV29-1 and TRBJ2-7, with TRBD1 identical over 8 bases. This CDR3 contains 14 residues. Per the germline V gene, CDR1 is SQVTM and CDR2 is ANQGSEA. V lost 5 bases and J lost 3; bases outside the gene matches: 9. CDR3 residues: CSVSRQGQIYEQYF. CDR3 coding DNA: TGCAGCGTTTCAAGACAGGGGCAAATCTACGAGCAGTACTTC.

The chain employs TRBV6-6 and TRBJ2-7; D unclear. The V and J ends lost 5 bases and 0 bases respectively, with 11 bases between them. In germline, CDR1 is MNHNY, CDR2 SVGAGI (reference sequence). The CDR3 length is 14 residues. DNA for the CDR3: TGTGCCAGCAGTCTTGTTCCGAGCTCCTACGAGCAGTACTTC. Its translation is CASSLVPSSYEQYF.

The V gene is TRBV2, the J gene TRBJ2-2, with D possibly called TRBD1 or TRBD2 (5 bases each). Germline V gives CDR1 SNHLY, CDR2 FYNNEI. This CDR3 comprises 14 residues. V dropped 6 bases and J dropped 3 bases, with 11 bases sitting between them. The CDR3 coding sequence is TGTGCCAGCAGCGGGACCAGTTACACCGGGGAGCTGTTTTTT. It yields the protein CASSGTSYTGELFF.

This clone was detected only once. The chain carries TRBV29-1 and TRBJ1-2, with TRBD1 as a possible D gene (5 bases). The V gene's germline CDR1 is SQVTM and CDR2 ANQGSEA. The CDR3 sequence is 14 residues long. Deletions cut 4 bases from V and 7 bases from J, with 19 bases between. CDR3 region: CSVALGKGVGGYTF. In DNA form, the CDR3 reads TGCAGCGTTGCGCTGGGGAAAGGGGTAGGTGGCTACACCTTC.

This clone showed up just a few times. This rearrangement joins TRBV5-4 to TRBJ2-7; 10 positions agree with TRBD1. Losses at the gene ends were 9 bases for V and 5 bases for J; bases not matched to a gene: 8. CDR3 size: 13 residues. CDR1 is SGHNT, CDR2 YYREEE, per germline (reference sequence). CDR3 region: CATTRDRGDEQYF. The CDR3 DNA is TGTGCCACTACCCGGGACAGGGGCGACGAGCAGTACTTC.

The rearrangement uses TRBV7-8 and TRBJ1-5, with D possibly being TRBD1 (5 bases). This CDR3 is built from 15 residues. V was trimmed by 0 bases and J by 1 base, leaving 7 bases between them. Germline CDR1 reads SGHVS; CDR2 reads FQNEAQ. The CDR3 here is CASSLARVSNQPQHF. The CDR3 coding sequence is TGTGCCAGCAGCTTAGCCAGGGTCAGCAATCAGCCCCAGCATTTT.

The gene calls are TRBV5-1 and TRBJ1-4, with D perhaps TRBD1 (5 bases). V lost 5 bases and J lost 0, with 8 bases in between. Germline values: CDR1 SGHRS, CDR2 YFSETQ. The CDR3 is 14 amino acids. CDR3 sequence (DNA): TGCGCCAGCAGGGAGGGGTCAACTAATGAAAAACTGTTTTTT. This gives the protein CASREGSTNEKLFF.